Described below is a single T cell receptor (beta chain) sequence and its context. Antigen specificity is unknown. The CDR3 covers 17 residues. V was trimmed by 2 bases and J by 0 bases, leaving 17 bases between them. Germline V gene data show CDR1 as SGHNT and CDR2 as YYREEE (reference sequence). PCR was performed a second time for roughly 7 to 11 cycles using a sample-barcoded 5' primer and a J-beta primer mix. TCRdb ran MiXCR on the 5' RACE reads and lists one entry per CDR3 protein. The top ten clones hold over 3.5% of a sample with over 500,000 distinct CDR3 sequences, about 27% of them seen once. Peripheral blood samples of around 9.3 milliliters were drawn from each donor. The sample is drawn from a study of blood T cells in healthy people across ages. General study results and limits: A roughly linear age-dependent decrease characterized TCR beta diversity per million T cells.

These data are also associated with another study on T cells of mothers and their children. In that study: Every microgram of extracted RNA entered cDNA synthesis, roughly 1.4 ug per 15 ul. Second-round PCR products received sample barcodes and 2-4 random nucleotides from the M1S primer.

The chain uses TRBV5-4 and TRBJ2-5; the D gene is possibly TRBD2 (7 bases). This receptor was identified in a boy between 2 and 10 years old in good health. The sequenced material came from blood. In nucleotides, the CDR3 is TGTGCCAGCAGCTTATTGGTGGGAGGGGGGTACCAAGAGACCCAGTACTTC. Amino acids: CASSLLVGGGYQETQYF.